One sample yielded the 3 T cell receptor beta chains listed below, sequenced in a study of OX40 agonist ivuxolimab in advanced cancers. The library came from the immunoSEQ multiplex PCR assay. This is the immuneACCESS table as TCRdb keeps it, with only in-frame sequences that have V and J called. A part of the clones is gone; compared with another copy, unresolved V genes explain less than half, and the rest is unexplained. This sample comprises approximately 69,000 clones, about 90% of them detected only once. The top ten clonotypes cover approximately 2.6% of the sample. The sample was CD4+ or CD8+ T cells sorted from blood, taken in a trial of the OX40 agonist ivuxolimab. The receptors here all came from an adult with an advanced solid tumor such as melanoma, head and neck, liver or kidney cancer.

This rearrangement joins TRBV6-5 to TRBJ1-2, with 10 bases matching TRBD1. The CDR3 extends over 16 amino acids. V was pared by 0 bases and J by 2 bases, with 3 bases of the junction left unmatched. Germline CDR1 MNHEY, CDR2 SVGAGI. CDR3: CASSYSGTGVNYGYTF. The CDR3 nucleotides read TGTGCCAGCAGTTACTCTGGGACAGGGGTGAACTATGGCTACACCTTC.

A remark on this clone: Other DNA sequences in this sample translate to the same CDR3. V gene TRBV5-1 combines with J gene TRBJ1-5; 8 bases match TRBD1. Losses at the gene ends were 1 base for V and 0 bases for J; bases not matched to a gene: 3. CDR1 is SGHRS and CDR2 is YFSETQ in the germline V gene. The CDR3 contains 16 residues. The DNA of the CDR3 is TGCGCCAGCAGCTTGACCGGGACAGGTAGCAATCAGCCCCAGCATTTT. This translates into CASSLTGTGSNQPQHF.

The chain uses TRBV19 and TRBJ2-5; no reliable D call. The CDR3 consists of 10 residues. Trimming removed 8 bases at V and 5 bases at J, with 6 bases between. The V gene's germline CDR1 is LNHDA and CDR2 SQIVND (reference sequence). The CDR3 protein is CASGRETQYF. Written as DNA, the CDR3 is TGTGCCAGTGGTAGGGAGACCCAGTACTTC. Complete variable domain (other parts from reference TRBV19 and TRBJ2-5): DGGITQSPKYLFRKEGQNVTLSCEQNLNHDAMYWYRQDPGQGLRLIYYSQIVNDFQKGDIAEGYSVSREKKESFPLTVTSAQKNPTAFYLCASGRETQYFGPGTRLLVL.